Each of the 16 T cell receptor beta chains below was sequenced from the same sample in a study of OX40 agonist ivuxolimab in advanced cancers. The assay was immunoSEQ multiplex PCR, and TCRdb's table has in-frame clones only and misses some. The data show 25,000 to 35,000 clones, 86% seen once. The specimen comprised CD4+ or CD8+ T cells sorted from blood, sampled in a trial of the OX40 agonist ivuxolimab. These receptor sequences come from an adult with an advanced solid tumor such as melanoma, head and neck, liver or kidney cancer.

The rearrangement links TRBV5-1 to TRBJ1-6; TRBD1 matches 8 bases. The CDR3 runs 17 residues. Germline assignment: CDR1 SGHRS and CDR2 YFSETQ. Trimming at V came to 3 bases and at J to 7 bases, leaving 12 bases not matched to a gene. The CDR3 coding sequence is TGCGCCAGCAGCTCGATAAGCCCGACAGGGGACAATTCACCCCTCCACTTT. This gives the protein CASSSISPTGDNSPLHF.

The rearrangement uses TRBV19 and TRBJ2-1; TRBD2 is a possible D gene (5 bases). This CDR3 is built from 16 residues. Trimming left V 0 bases short and J 2 bases short, with 11 bases between. The V gene's germline CDR1 is LNHDA and CDR2 SQIVND (reference sequence). The CDR3 loop reads CASSIEEAEPYNEQFF. CDR3 coding DNA: TGTGCCAGTAGTATAGAAGAAGCGGAGCCCTACAATGAGCAGTTCTTC.

This chain joins TRBV28 and TRBJ1-2, with 7 bases identical to TRBD1. CDR3 length: 16 residues. The germline V gene encodes CDR1 MDHEN and CDR2 SYDVKM. Losses at the gene ends were 4 bases for V and 4 bases for J; bases not matched to a gene: 12. The CDR3 DNA follows: TGTGCCAGCAGTTCAGGACAGGCGACGTTGTCCTATGGCTACACCTTC. Amino acids: CASSSGQATLSYGYTF.

The chain carries TRBV4-1 and TRBJ2-7, with D tentatively TRBD2 (6 bases). CDR3 length equals 16 residues. With 0 bases removed from V and 0 bases from J, the gap between germline ends came to 12 bases. CDR1 and CDR2 from the germline V gene are MGHRA and YSYEKL. CDR3 protein: CASSQDLATTSYEQYF. CDR3 sequence (DNA): TGCGCCAGCAGCCAAGATCTAGCGACCACCTCCTACGAGCAGTACTTC.

The V call is TRBV25-1, the J call TRBJ1-1, with D possibly matching TRBD1 (6 bases). The length of the CDR3 is 14 residues. From germline, CDR1 is MGHDK and CDR2 SYGVNS. Trimming cost V 3 bases and J 6 bases, with 14 bases left between them. CDR3 in amino acids: CASSDGGKTAEAFF. CDR3 bases: TGTGCCAGCAGTGACGGGGGCAAGACGGCTGAAGCTTTCTTT.

The gene calls are TRBV7-9 and TRBJ2-1; unclear D gene. The CDR3 has 16 amino acids. V lost 3 bases and J 2 bases, leaving 14 bases between the germline ends. In germline, CDR1 is SEHNR, CDR2 FQNEAQ (reference sequence). DNA for the CDR3: TGTGCCAGCAGCTTTTTTCCCGCCCGTCCCTACAATGAGCAGTTCTTC. It specifies CASSFFPARPYNEQFF.

This chain connects TRBV6-6 to TRBJ2-2; 7 nucleotides agree with TRBD2. The J segment lost 0 bases and the V segment lost 11 bases, leaving 9 bases of the junction unmatched. CDR3 length equals 15 residues. Germline V CDR1 and CDR2: MNHNY, SVGAGI (reference sequence). CDR3 bases: TGTGCCTCCGCGCCCGGGACTACGAACACCGGGGAGCTGTTTTTT. It encodes CASAPGTTNTGELFF.

The chain couples TRBV2 to TRBJ2-7; 8 bases are a match to TRBD1. With V trimmed by 3 bases and J by 4 bases, 5 bases remained unmatched. This CDR3 contains 14 residues. CDR1 and CDR2 (germline): SNHLY, FYNNEI. The CDR3 region has the DNA TGTGCCAGCAGTGACCCGGGACAGGCTTACGAGCAGTACTTC. Protein sequence: CASSDPGQAYEQYF.

The chain employs TRBV9 and TRBJ1-1; D is undetermined. The CDR3 loop spans 21 amino acids. V dropped 5 bases and J dropped 0 bases, with 32 bases sitting between them. Germline V gene data show CDR1 as SGDLS and CDR2 as YYNGEE. CDR3 DNA: TGTGCCAGCAGTCCTCAGAGCCCGGTCGGAACATTCTTGAGCATGAACACTGAAGCTTTCTTT. This gives the protein CASSPQSPVGTFLSMNTEAFF. Supplemented by reference TRBV9 and TRBJ1-1, the full variable domain reads DSGVTQTPKHLITATGQRVTLRCSPRSGDLSVYWYQQSLDQGLQFLIQYYNGEERAKGNILERFSAQQFPDLHSELNLSSLELGDSALYFCASSPQSPVGTFLSMNTEAFFGQGTRLTVV.

V is TRBV19 and J is TRBJ2-1, with 7 bases matching TRBD2. This CDR3 has 13 residues. Germline V gene lookup returns CDR1 LNHDA and CDR2 SQIVND (reference sequence). Trimming at V came to 7 bases and at J to 9 bases, leaving 9 bases not matched to a gene. CDR3 in DNA: TGTGCCAGTACCCTAGGGGCGGGAGCTGAGCAGTTCTTC. Protein: CASTLGAGAEQFF.

The CDR3 DNA sequence: TGTGCCAGCAGCTTAGTAGCCGGGGGAGGTACTGAAGCTTTCTTT. Translating gives CASSLVAGGGTEAFF. The chain links TRBV7-9 to TRBJ1-1, with D maybe TRBD1 (5 bases). V lost 1 base to trimming and J lost 5 bases, with 14 bases between them. This CDR3 comprises 15 residues. CDR1 and CDR2 (germline): SEHNR, FQNEAQ (reference sequence).

This clone was found a few times. J is TRBJ2-1 and V is TRBV27; a possible D gene is TRBD1 (5 bases). The V gene lost 5 bases and the J gene lost 10 bases, with 12 bases spanning the gap. This CDR3 contains 12 residues. Germline lookup yields CDR1 MNHEY and CDR2 SMNVEV (reference sequence). CDR3 DNA sequence: TGTGCCAGCAGTGAGTCTGGACACGAGCAGTTCTTC. Encoded protein: CASSESGHEQFF.

This clone appeared a few times. The chain is built from TRBV29-1 and TRBJ2-1; the match to TRBD2 covers 14 bases. The CDR3 is 15 amino acids. Unmatched junction bases numbered 10, after V lost 5 bases and J lost 10 bases. Germline CDR1 is SQVTM and CDR2 is ANQGSEA. The CDR3 nucleotides read TGCAGCGTTAGCGGGACTAGCGGGAGACCCCCCGAGCAGTTCTTC. Translated, it gives CSVSGTSGRPPEQFF.

This clone turned up a few times. V and J are TRBV30 and TRBJ2-3, with D possibly TRBD2 on 5 matching bases. Trimming removed 6 bases at V and 6 bases at J, with 13 bases between. The CDR3 loop spans 12 amino acids. Germline assignment: CDR1 GTSNPN and CDR2 SVGIG (reference sequence). The chain's CDR3 is CACSFAGDTQYF. CDR3 DNA sequence: TGTGCCTGTTCGTTCGCGGGTGATACGCAGTATTTT.

The CDR3 region is CASSFNLGRDATNEKLFF. The CDR3 DNA is TGTGCCAGCAGCTTTAATTTGGGACGGGATGCAACTAATGAAAAACTGTTTTTT. The rearrangement joins TRBV7-2 to TRBJ1-4; weak D call: TRBD1 (5 bases). V was trimmed by 3 bases and J by 0 bases, leaving 17 bases between them. The CDR3 spans 18 residues. Germline CDR1 SGHTA, CDR2 FQGNSA.

This clone was seen a single time. This chain connects TRBV4-1 to TRBJ1-4; 7 bases fit TRBD1. The trim removed 2 bases at V and 5 bases at J, leaving 8 bases unmatched. This CDR3 is 16 amino acids long. Per the germline V gene, CDR1 is MGHRA and CDR2 is YSYEKL. CDR3 bases: TGCGCCAGCAGCCAACTGACAGGGCCCCCAAATGAAAAACTGTTTTTT. It is translated as CASSQLTGPPNEKLFF.